The 2 T cell receptor beta chains presented below share a single source sample, sequenced in a study of blood T cells in healthy people across ages. A J-beta primer mix and a sample-barcoded 5' primer were used in a second PCR of about 6 to 12 cycles. MiXCR was run by TCRdb on the 5' RACE reads, yielding one entry per CDR3 protein. Seen here are 540,000 or so distinct CDR3 sequences, 27% observed once, and the top ten hold 15% to 20%. Material for sequencing was blood. These TCRs come from a woman aged 70 to 79 in good health.

This clonotype was found a few times. The V call is TRBV2, the J call TRBJ2-3; D is possibly TRBD2 (7 bases). Germline loops: CDR1 SNHLY, CDR2 FYNNEI. Trimming took off 5 bases at V and 4 bases at J, with 19 bases between the two ends. CDR3 length: 16 amino acids. For the CDR3, the DNA is TGTGCCAGCAGTCCTACCTCGGGGGGCGGAGCAGATACGCAGTATTTT. Translated: CASSPTSGGGADTQYF.

The chain has TRBV9 and TRBJ1-2, with D possibly TRBD1 on 5 matching bases. Trimming stripped 3 bases from V and 5 bases from J, with 17 bases between. Germline V gene sequence: CDR1 SGDLS, CDR2 YYNGEE. The CDR3 consists of 15 residues. DNA for the CDR3: TGTGCCAGCAGCGCACGACGGGGCCCGGGGTATGGCTACACCTTC. This sequence encodes CASSARRGPGYGYTF.